The clone carrying this T cell receptor (beta chain) was recorded a few times. The germline CDR1 and CDR2 sequences are DFQATT and SNEGSKA (reference sequence). Between the trimmed V and J ends, which lost 8 bases and 3 bases, there was a span of 4 bases. This CDR3 spans 9 amino acids. It was with a sample-barcoded 5' primer and a J-beta primer mix that a second PCR of roughly 6 to 11 cycles was run. TCRdb recomputed calls from the 5' RACE reads with MiXCR, one row per CDR3 protein. The data contain 1.6 million or so distinct CDR3 sequences, almost 35% of them singletons. The sample is drawn from a study of blood T cells in healthy people across ages.

The V call is TRBV20-1, the J call TRBJ1-2; no clear D. The origin of this receptor is a woman in her twenties or thirties in good health. The material sequenced was blood. The CDR3 sequence: CSSYYGYTF. The CDR3 DNA is TGCAGTTCCTACTATGGCTACACCTTC.